This paragraph reports one TCR beta chain. What it recognizes is unknown. The method was immunoSEQ multiplex PCR; TCRdb's version includes in-frame clones alone and lacks a portion of them. Of some 100,000 clones listed, approximately 91% were seen once; the top ten hold about 0.15%. The data are from a study of siplizumab effects on memory and regulatory T cells. Germline V gene lookup returns CDR1 SGHAT and CDR2 FQDESV (reference sequence). The CDR3 totals 15 residues. V lost 4 bases and J lost 1, with 11 bases in between. Points from the study as a whole: Alloreactive sequences that could be traced to unstimulated CD4+ memory cells showed a significant reduction under siplizumab. Sequences below about 10^-5 frequency were poorly captured, and few alloreactive clones mapped to unstimulated subsets. Naive T cells were seemingly more diverse than memory cells, and major contributions to the alloresponse seemed to be made by them. About 75-95% of proliferating CD4+ or CD8+ clones had no assignable naive or memory phenotype.

This TCR derives from a human donor in good health. This rearrangement joins TRBV11-1 to TRBJ2-1; D might be TRBD1 (6 bases). The sequenced material came from CD4+ T cells sorted from blood. The CDR3 protein is CASSSQGSSYNEQFF. The CDR3 nucleotides are TGTGCCAGCAGCTCTCAGGGGTCATCCTACAATGAGCAGTTCTTC. The whole variable domain, remainder taken from reference TRBV11-1 and TRBJ2-1, is EAEVAQSPRYKITEKSQAVAFWCDPISGHATLYWYRQILGQGPELLVQFQDESVVDDSQLPKDRFSAERLKGVDSTLKIQPAELGDSAMYLCASSSQGSSYNEQFFGPGTRLTVL.